Below, 7 T cell receptor beta chains from the same sample are listed, as sequenced in a study of T cells in Graves' hyperthyroidism and ophthalmopathy. RNA transcripts were the template for amplifying TCR beta CDR3 regions. HTBI primers were the set used in a first-round RT-PCR of the TCR CDR3. In TCRdb, the multiplex PCR reads were re-called with MiXCR into one record per CDR3 protein. The profile shows around 520,000 distinct CDR3 sequences, roughly a quarter of them singletons. Input material: blood. These receptors were taken from a woman between 25 and 40 years old with Graves' ophthalmopathy.

This clonotype has at least ten counts. The CDR3 nucleotides read TGCGCCAGCAGCTTGGTTTCGCGTCGGAACACTGAAGCTTTCTTT. Translated: CASSLVSRRNTEAFF. The V gene is TRBV5-1, the J gene TRBJ1-1; D gene unclear. Germline CDR1 is SGHRS and CDR2 is YFSETQ. V lost 0 bases to trimming and J lost 1 base, with 10 bases between them. The CDR3 spans 15 residues.

On this clonotype: This may be a read error, as it is one base from a much larger clone. The V gene is TRBV27, the J gene TRBJ1-1; maybe TRBD1 (5 bases). Germline V gene data show CDR1 as MNHEY and CDR2 as SMNVEV (reference sequence). The CDR3 is made up of 15 amino acids. CDR3 sequence (DNA): TGTGCCATCAGTTTATCGAGGGGTTTGGGGCCTGAAGCTTTCTTT. This encodes CAISLSRGLGPEAFF.

This clonotype occurred many times. The V call is TRBV28, the J call TRBJ1-2; TRBD1 matches at 7 bases. This CDR3 has 14 amino acids. Trimming took 4 bases from V and 1 from J; bases not matched to a gene: 3. Germline lookup yields CDR1 MDHEN and CDR2 SYDVKM. CDR3 DNA sequence: TGTGCCAGCAGTTCAAACAGGGGTAACTATGGCTACACCTTC. This encodes CASSSNRGNYGYTF.

This clonotype was picked up many times. One junction end disagrees with the germline gene, perhaps due to a read error. V usage is TRBV5-1 and J usage is TRBJ2-7; no definite D call. This CDR3 is 12 amino acids long. Germline V CDR1 and CDR2: SGHRS, YFSETQ. CDR3 coding DNA: TGCGCCAGCTACGCTTTCTCCTACGATCAGTACTTC. It translates to CASYAFSYDQYF.

This clonotype was seen at least ten times. The CDR3 protein is CASSLFREETQYF. CDR3 nucleotide sequence: TGTGCCAGCAGTTTATTCCGGGAAGAGACCCAGTACTTC. V and J are TRBV12-3 or TRBV12-4 and TRBJ2-5; D uncertain. Trimming left V 2 bases short and J 3 bases short, with 7 bases between. The CDR3 contains 13 residues.

The table lists this clonotype with a few counts. The V call is TRBV7-9, the J call TRBJ2-2; D is undetermined. V gave up 5 bases and J gave up 5 bases, with 9 bases separating them. Germline loops: CDR1 SEHNR, CDR2 FQNEAQ (reference sequence). This CDR3 region has 13 residues. For the CDR3, the DNA is TGTGCCAGCAGCCTAAAAGGAACCGGGGAGCTGTTTTTT. Amino acids: CASSLKGTGELFF.

This clonotype was seen at least ten times. The V gene is TRBV6-1, the J gene TRBJ2-2; a possible D gene is TRBD2 (6 bases). The CDR3 sequence is 15 residues long. Per germline, CDR1 MNHNS and CDR2 SASEGT. Trimming pared 6 bases from V and 1 base from J, leaving 12 bases between. The CDR3 DNA is TGTGCCAGCAGCACTCTGCGGGGGAACACCGGGGAGCTGTTTTTT. Encoded protein: CASSTLRGNTGELFF.